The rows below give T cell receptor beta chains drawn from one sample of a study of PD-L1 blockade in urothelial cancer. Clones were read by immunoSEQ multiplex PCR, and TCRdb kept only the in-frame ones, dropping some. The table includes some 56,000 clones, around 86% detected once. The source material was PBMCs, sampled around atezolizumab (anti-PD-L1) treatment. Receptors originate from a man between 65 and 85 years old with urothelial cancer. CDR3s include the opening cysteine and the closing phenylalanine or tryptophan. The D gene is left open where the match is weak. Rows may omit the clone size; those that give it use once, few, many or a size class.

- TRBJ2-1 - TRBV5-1 CASSPAAGPVDEQFF TGCGCCAGCAGCCCGGCGGCGGGGCCGGTCGATGAGCAGTTCTTC
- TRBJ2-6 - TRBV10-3 CAISDLQVSSGANVLTF TGTGCCATCAGTGACCTACAGGTTTCCTCTGGGGCCAACGTCCTGACTTTC
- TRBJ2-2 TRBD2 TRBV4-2 CASSQEEREAYTGELFF TGTGCCAGCAGCCAAGAGGAGCGGGAGGCGTACACCGGGGAGCTGTTTTTT
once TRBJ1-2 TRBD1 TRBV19 CASSILSAGGSGGYTF TGTGCCAGTAGTATACTATCCGCAGGGGGTTCCGGTGGCTACACCTTC
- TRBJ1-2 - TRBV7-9 CASSYTNYGYTF TGTGCCAGCAGCTACACCAACTATGGCTACACCTTC
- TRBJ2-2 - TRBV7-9 CASSPASGELFF TGTGCCAGCAGCCCTGCTAGTGGGGAGCTGTTTTTT
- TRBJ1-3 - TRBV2 CASRDSEGNTIYF TGTGCCAGCAGGGACAGTGAAGGAAACACCATATATTTT
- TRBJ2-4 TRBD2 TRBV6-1 CASSEAGGLAVLAKNIQYF TGTGCCAGCAGTGAAGCAGGGGGACTAGCGGTCCTAGCCAAAAACATTCAGTACTTC
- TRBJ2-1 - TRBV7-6 CASSFIHGQNEQFF TGTGCCAGCAGCTTTATTCATGGACAAAATGAGCAGTTCTTC
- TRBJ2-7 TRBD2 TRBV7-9 CASSFSGAGSGEQYF TGTGCCAGCAGCTTTAGCGGGGCGGGATCGGGCGAGCAGTACTTC
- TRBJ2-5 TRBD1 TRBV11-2 CASSLQSGQGGLQYF TGTGCCAGCAGCCTCCAGTCGGGACAGGGGGGACTCCAGTACTTC
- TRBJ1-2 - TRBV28 CASSSGVGYGYTF TGTGCCAGCAGTTCGGGGGTAGGCTATGGCTACACCTTC
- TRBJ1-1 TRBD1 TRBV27 CASSLRDREGRAFF TGTGCCAGCAGTCTCCGGGACAGGGAAGGACGAGCTTTCTTT
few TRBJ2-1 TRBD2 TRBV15 CATSRGSIAGGGNEQFF TGTGCCACCAGCAGAGGAAGTATAGCGGGAGGGGGGAATGAGCAGTTCTTC
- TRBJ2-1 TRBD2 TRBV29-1 CSVDGLAGERYNEQFF TGCAGCGTTGACGGACTAGCGGGAGAGAGGTACAATGAGCAGTTCTTC
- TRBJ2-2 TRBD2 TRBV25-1 CASSEGGDYTGELFF TGTGCCAGCAGTGAAGGGGGGGATTACACCGGGGAGCTGTTTTTT
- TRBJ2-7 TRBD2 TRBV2 CASSLLSRAGAHEQYF TGTGCCAGCAGTCTTCTCTCTCGGGCGGGAGCCCACGAGCAGTACTTC
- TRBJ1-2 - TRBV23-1 CASSQSSSGHADGNYGYTF TGCGCCAGCAGTCAATCGAGTTCAGGGCATGCTGATGGGAACTATGGCTACACCTTC
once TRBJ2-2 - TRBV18 CASSSPGELFF TGTGCCAGCTCAAGCCCCGGGGAGCTGTTTTTT
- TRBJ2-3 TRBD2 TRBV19 CASSIVGGADTQYF TGTGCCAGTAGTATAGTGGGGGGGGCAGATACGCAGTATTTT
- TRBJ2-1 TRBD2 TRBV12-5 CASGLFISGGEQFF TGTGCTAGTGGTTTGTTCATTTCGGGGGGTGAGCAGTTCTTC
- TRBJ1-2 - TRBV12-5 CASGPGVGGYTF TGTGCTAGTGGTCCCGGGGTGGGTGGCTACACCTTC
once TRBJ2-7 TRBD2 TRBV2 CASRATSGASYEQYF TGTGCCAGCAGGGCGACTAGCGGGGCCTCCTACGAGCAGTACTTC
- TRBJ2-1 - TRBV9 CASTLRDSGYNEQFF TGTGCCAGCACCCTCCGGGACTCAGGATACAATGAGCAGTTCTTC
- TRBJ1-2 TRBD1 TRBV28 CASSLGPGQGLGYTF TGTGCCAGCAGTTTGGGACCGGGACAGGGTCTTGGCTACACCTTC
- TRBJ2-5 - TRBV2 CASSPFNLGGDTQYF TGTGCCAGCAGCCCCTTTAACCTAGGCGGGGATACCCAGTACTTC
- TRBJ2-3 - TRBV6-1 CASREVGNRPDTQYF TGTGCCAGCAGGGAGGTGGGAAATCGTCCAGATACGCAGTATTTT
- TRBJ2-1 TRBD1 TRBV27 CASSLDRVNEQFF TGTGCCAGCAGTCTGGACAGGGTTAATGAGCAGTTCTTC
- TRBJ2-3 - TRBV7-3 CASSFGLGTDTQYF TGTGCCAGCAGCTTTGGACTGGGCACAGATACGCAGTATTTT
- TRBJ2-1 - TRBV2 CASSERLVNEQFF TGTGCCAGCAGTGAAAGGCTAGTCAATGAGCAGTTCTTC
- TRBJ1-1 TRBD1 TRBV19 CASSMEWDREAFF TGTGCCAGTAGTATGGAGTGGGACAGGGAAGCTTTCTTT
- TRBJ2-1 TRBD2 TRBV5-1 CASSYIAGGPSYNEQFF TGCGCCAGCAGTTATATAGCGGGAGGGCCCTCCTACAATGAGCAGTTCTTC
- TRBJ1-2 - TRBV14 CASSQVSRGGYTF TGTGCCAGCAGCCAAGTATCCAGGGGAGGCTACACCTTC
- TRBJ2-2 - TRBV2 CASPVQGGGELFF TGTGCCAGCCCCGTCCAGGGGGGCGGGGAGCTGTTTTTT
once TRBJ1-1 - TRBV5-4 CASSAGQSNTEAFF TGTGCCAGCAGCGCTGGACAGTCGAACACTGAAGCTTTCTTT
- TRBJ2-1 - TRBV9 CASSAGVLYNEQFF TGTGCCAGCAGCGCCGGGGTCCTGTACAATGAGCAGTTCTTC
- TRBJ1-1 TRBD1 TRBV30 CAWSVWAGGAFF TGTGCCTGGAGTGTATGGGCAGGGGGAGCTTTCTTT